The 29 T cell receptor beta chains below all came from one sample that was sequenced in a study of T cell repertoires in aging, cancer and after chemotherapy. A mixed TRB-A/B primer pool amplified rearranged TRB by multiplex touch-down PCR. TCRdb reprocessed the multiplex PCR reads via MiXCR and lists one record per CDR3 protein. The sample lists around 13,000 distinct CDR3 sequences; approximately 40% were seen once. TCR beta rearrangements were amplified from peripheral blood genomic DNA. Sequencing was performed on blood. The receptors were gathered from a human donor in good health. The donor label of this sample is uncertain.

This clonotype is labeled medium-sized. V and J are TRBV19 and TRBJ2-2, with 7 bases identical to TRBD1. The CDR3 spans 15 residues. CDR1 LNHDA and CDR2 SQIVND come from the germline V gene (reference sequence). The V segment lost 5 bases and the J segment 3 bases; nucleotides outside the gene matches: 6. The CDR3 is CASSSTGLHTGELFF. The CDR3 DNA sequence: TGTGCCAGTAGTTCGACAGGGTTGCACACCGGGGAGCTGTTTTTT.

The genes are TRBV12-5 and TRBJ2-1; TRBD2 matches 8 bases. The CDR3 runs to 13 residues. Germline lookup yields CDR1 LGHNT and CDR2 FRNRAP. CDR3 protein: CATSGSPFNEQFF. In DNA, the CDR3 is TGTGCCACGAGCGGGAGTCCCTTCAATGAGCAGTTCTTC.

The chain employs TRBV5-6 and TRBJ1-2, with D maybe TRBD1 (5 bases). Looked up from germline, CDR1 is SGHDT and CDR2 is YYEEEE. Trimming left V 4 bases short and J 3 bases short, with 13 bases between. This CDR3 region has 14 residues. CDR3 bases: TGTGCCAGCAGCGGCCATGCGGGGCACTATGGCTACACCTTC. It codes for CASSGHAGHYGYTF.

The chain joins TRBV5-5 to TRBJ2-7, with TRBD1 matching over 7 bases. V lost 3 bases to trimming and J lost 2 bases; unmatched junction nucleotides: 8. CDR3 size: 15 residues. Germline lookup yields CDR1 SGHKS and CDR2 YYEKEE (reference sequence). In DNA form, the CDR3 reads TGTGCCAGCAGCTGGCGACAGGGACAGACCTACGAGCAGTACTTC. It yields the protein CASSWRQGQTYEQYF. Together with reference TRBV5-5 and TRBJ2-7, the CDR3 gives the full variable domain: DAGVTQSPTHLIKTRGQQVTLRCSPISGHKSVSWYQQVLGQGPQFIFQYYEKEERGRGNFPDRFSARQFPNYSSELNVNALLLGDSALYLCASSWRQGQTYEQYFGPGTRLTVT.

This clonotype was counted only a few times. CDR3 region: CSVWGEDEPVEKLFF. In nucleotides, the CDR3 is TGCAGCGTTTGGGGAGAAGACGAACCGGTGGAAAAACTGTTTTTT. This chain uses TRBV29-1 with TRBJ1-4; D is uncertain. Trimming took off 5 bases at V and 8 bases at J, with 21 bases between the two ends. The germline gives CDR1 SQVTM, CDR2 ANQGSEA. The CDR3 runs to 15 residues. The full variable domain, rest sourced from reference TRBV29-1 and TRBJ1-4, is SAVISQKPSRDICQRGTSLTIQCQVDSQVTMMFWYRQQPGQSLTLIATANQGSEATYESGFVIDKFPISRPNLTFSTLTVSNMSPEDSSIYLCSVWGEDEPVEKLFFGSGTQLSVL.

The rearrangement links TRBV5-5 to TRBJ1-4, with a tentative D call TRBD1 (5 bases). Looked up from germline, CDR1 is SGHKS and CDR2 is YYEKEE (reference sequence). This CDR3 comprises 14 residues. The V end was cut by 4 bases, the J end by 4 bases, with 11 bases between. The CDR3 nucleotides are TGTGCCAGCAGCCATCCAGGGCTTAATGAAAAACTGTTTTTT. This translates into CASSHPGLNEKLFF.

There are a few counts of this clonotype. The chain links TRBV18 to TRBJ2-2, with 8 bases that match TRBD1. V dropped 3 bases and J dropped 9; count of bases not matched to a gene: 6. Germline CDR1 is KGHSH and CDR2 is LQKENI. CDR3 length: 14 residues. The CDR3 protein is CASSPRRGQRELFF. In nucleotides, the CDR3 is TGTGCCAGCTCACCGCGCAGGGGGCAGCGGGAGCTGTTTTTT.

The CDR3 DNA follows: TGTGCCAGCAGCTTGTCTAGCGGAACAGATACGCAGTATTTT. Translated, it gives CASSLSSGTDTQYF. This chain uses TRBV5-6 with TRBJ2-3, with 7 nucleotides matching TRBD2. V shed 1 base, J shed 3 bases, and the junction held 2 bases outside the gene matches. Looked up from germline, CDR1 is SGHDT and CDR2 is YYEEEE. The CDR3 extends over 14 amino acids. Full variable domain (remainder filled in from reference TRBV5-6 and TRBJ2-3): DAGVTQSPTHLIKTRGQQVTLRCSPKSGHDTVSWYQQALGQGPQFIFQYYEEEERQRGNFPDRFSGHQFPNYSSELNVNALLLGDSALYLCASSLSSGTDTQYFGPGTRLTVL.

This clonotype is medium-sized (0.01 to 0.1%) by share. The rearrangement joins TRBV19 to TRBJ2-1; 9 bases align to TRBD2. Germline V gives CDR1 LNHDA, CDR2 SQIVND (reference sequence). CDR3 length: 16 amino acids. V was pared by 7 bases and J by 4 bases, with 11 bases of the junction left unmatched. Here the CDR3 reads CASKRGSGRSYNEQFF. DNA of the CDR3: TGTGCCAGTAAGAGGGGTAGCGGGAGATCGTACAATGAGCAGTTCTTC.

This clonotype came up a few times. This chain links TRBV7-9 with TRBJ2-3, with D unresolved. Trimming stripped 11 bases from V and 3 bases from J, with 3 bases between. The CDR3 contains 9 residues. In germline, CDR1 is SEHNR, CDR2 FQNEAQ (reference sequence). CDR3 DNA sequence: TGTGCCTGGACAGATACGCAGTATTTT. Translating gives CAWTDTQYF. The full variable domain, completed using reference TRBV7-9 and TRBJ2-3, is DTGVSQNPRHKITKRGQNVTFRCDPISEHNRLYWYRQTLGQGPEFLTYFQNEAQLEKSRLLSDRFSAERPKGSFSTLEIQRTEQGDSAMYLCAWTDTQYFGPGTRLTVL.

CDR3 protein: CASSIRQGLYNEQFF. The CDR3 coding sequence is TGTGCCAGTAGTATCCGACAGGGTCTGTACAATGAGCAGTTCTTC. V gene TRBV19 combines with J gene TRBJ2-1; 7 nucleotides line up with TRBD1. This CDR3 has 15 amino acids. Looked up from germline, CDR1 is LNHDA and CDR2 is SQIVND (reference sequence). J gave up 4 bases and V 3 bases, and 6 bases lay outside the gene matches.

This clonotype was recorded a few times. The chain has TRBV5-4 and TRBJ2-3; 9 positions match TRBD2. There are 16 residues in the CDR3. V shed 0 bases, J shed 7 bases, and the junction held 9 bases outside the gene matches. Germline V gene sequence: CDR1 SGHNT, CDR2 YYREEE (reference sequence). The chain's CDR3 is CASSLAFGLAYNTQYF. As DNA, the CDR3 is TGTGCCAGCAGCTTGGCCTTCGGACTAGCGTATAATACGCAGTATTTT.

The chain has TRBV12-3 or TRBV12-4 and TRBJ1-1; 8 nucleotides line up with TRBD1. Trimming at V came to 5 bases and at J to 11 bases, leaving 22 bases not matched to a gene. The CDR3 is 17 amino acids. The CDR3 DNA sequence: TGTGCCAGCAGTCCATATGAACTAAATATCAGGGGGCGCTCCGCTTTCTTT. This translates into CASSPYELNIRGRSAFF.

This chain links TRBV24-1 with TRBJ2-5, with 8 nucleotides matching TRBD1. The germline V gene has CDR1 KGHDR and CDR2 SFDVKD. The CDR3 is 12 amino acids. The junction had 0 bases not matched to a gene; V was cut back by 6 bases and J by 4 bases. CDR3 nucleotide sequence: TGTGCCACCAGTACAGGGGGAGAGACCCAGTACTTC. Protein product: CATSTGGETQYF.

The CDR3 loop is CATQRGRDTGELFF. CDR3 bases: TGTGCCACCCAGAGGGGACGAGACACCGGGGAGCTGTTTTTT. This chain joins TRBV10-3 and TRBJ2-2; D tentatively fits TRBD1 or TRBD2 (5 bases each). The CDR3 has 14 residues. Germline lookup yields CDR1 ENHRY and CDR2 SYGVKD. The ends were cut back, 10 bases at V and 3 bases at J, with 15 bases in the middle.

The chain joins TRBV12-3 or TRBV12-4 to TRBJ2-2; TRBD2 is a possible D gene (5 bases). V shed 10 bases and J shed 4 bases, with 10 bases lying between them. The CDR3 is 12 amino acids. CDR3 in DNA: TGTGCCATCCCGAGGGCCACCGGGGAGCTGTTTTTT. Its translation: CAIPRATGELFF.

V is TRBV6-4 and J is TRBJ1-6; no reliable D call. CDR3 length: 15 residues. Germline CDR1 and CDR2: MRHNA and SNTAGT. V lost 3 bases to trimming and J lost 7 bases, with 13 bases between them. As DNA, the CDR3 is TGTGCCAGCAGTGAGGGTCGTGGACTCAATTCACCCCTCCACTTT. It is translated as CASSEGRGLNSPLHF.

The chain joins TRBV7-9 to TRBJ2-7; D may be TRBD1 or TRBD2 (5 bases each). Germline values: CDR1 SEHNR, CDR2 FQNEAQ (reference sequence). This CDR3 region has 16 residues. V was shortened by 4 bases and J by 7 bases, with 23 bases between the two germline ends. CDR3 protein: CASSYPGRDGLREQYF. The CDR3 coding sequence is TGTGCCAGCAGCTATCCCGGCCGGGACGGGCTACGAGAGCAGTACTTC.

This sequence joins TRBV6-5 and TRBJ1-2; tentatively, D is TRBD1 (5 bases). The CDR3 is made up of 14 amino acids. The germline CDR1 and CDR2 sequences are MNHEY and SVGAGI. The V and J ends lost 6 bases and 6 bases respectively, with 17 bases between them. CDR3 sequence: CASSRGGGTHGYTF. CDR3 bases: TGTGCCAGCAGCCGGGGAGGAGGGACCCATGGCTACACCTTC.

The gene calls are TRBV6-1 and TRBJ2-1, with D tentatively TRBD1 (6 bases). V was clipped by 6 bases and J by 10 bases, with 10 bases between them. In germline, CDR1 is MNHNS, CDR2 SASEGT. CDR3 length: 11 amino acids. CDR3 sequence: CASRLDREQFF. The CDR3 bases are TGTGCCAGCAGACTCGACAGGGAGCAGTTCTTC.

This clonotype has more than one count but fewer than ten. The genes are TRBV6-4 and TRBJ2-3, with TRBD2 matching 7 bases. Looked up from germline, CDR1 is MRHNA and CDR2 is SNTAGT. Germline trimming cut 4 bases from V and 0 bases from J; bases unmatched to any gene: 1. The CDR3 consists of 14 residues. CDR3 nucleotide sequence: TGTGCCAGCAGTGCGGGAGGAAGCACAGATACGCAGTATTTT. Encoded protein: CASSAGGSTDTQYF.

This clonotype has only a few counts. The rearrangement joins TRBV29-1 to TRBJ1-1; perhaps TRBD1 as D (6 bases). Per the germline V gene, CDR1 is SQVTM and CDR2 is ANQGSEA. V was cut by 6 bases and J by 1 base, with 12 bases left in between. There are 13 residues in the CDR3. The CDR3 DNA sequence: TGCAGCGTGGCCTTAGGGGGGAACACTGAAGCTTTCTTT. Protein sequence: CSVALGGNTEAFF.

This clonotype has a handful of counts. This chain links TRBV6-1 with TRBJ2-3, with TRBD1 matching over 9 bases. With 1 base clipped from V and 4 bases from J, the junction kept 0 bases outside the gene matches. The CDR3 extends over 14 amino acids. In germline, CDR1 is MNHNS, CDR2 SASEGT. CDR3 residues: CASSEGQGADTQYF. Here the CDR3 DNA reads TGTGCCAGCAGTGAAGGACAGGGGGCAGATACGCAGTATTTT.

This clonotype was detected only a few times. The J gene is TRBJ2-7, the V gene TRBV5-6, with D unclear. Germline CDR1 SGHDT, CDR2 YYEEEE. The CDR3 runs 11 residues. V lost 3 bases and J lost 4, with 5 bases in between. The CDR3 spells CASSSTYEQYF. CDR3 bases: TGTGCCAGCAGCTCGACGTACGAGCAGTACTTC.

The V and J genes are TRBV5-5 and TRBJ2-7, with 7 bases aligning to TRBD1. V trimming: 3 bases; J trimming: 3 bases; junction bases outside the gene matches: 0. The CDR3 spans 12 residues. Germline V gives CDR1 SGHKS, CDR2 YYEKEE (reference sequence). CDR3 DNA sequence: TGTGCCAGCAGCTGGACAGGCTACGAGCAGTACTTC. It encodes CASSWTGYEQYF. The whole variable domain, remainder taken from reference TRBV5-5 and TRBJ2-7, is DAGVTQSPTHLIKTRGQQVTLRCSPISGHKSVSWYQQVLGQGPQFIFQYYEKEERGRGNFPDRFSARQFPNYSSELNVNALLLGDSALYLCASSWTGYEQYFGPGTRLTVT.

This clonotype qualifies as medium-sized. In DNA form, the CDR3 reads TGTGCCAGCGGCCTAAAGCTCAGTGAGCAGTTCTTC. It is translated as CASGLKLSEQFF. The chain has TRBV7-6 and TRBJ2-1; D is uncertain. CDR1 is SGHVS, CDR2 FNYEAQ, per germline. The germline V and J ends were trimmed by 8 bases and 9 bases, with 14 bases remaining between them. The CDR3 covers 12 residues.

By sample share, this clonotype is medium-sized. This chain uses TRBV12-3 or TRBV12-4 with TRBJ1-4; perhaps TRBD1 as D (6 bases). Between the trimmed V and J ends, which lost 2 bases and 6 bases, there was a span of 16 bases. The CDR3 covers 16 residues. CDR3: CASSLYRATEDEKLFF. The CDR3 DNA follows: TGTGCCAGCAGTTTATACAGGGCCACCGAGGATGAAAAACTGTTTTTT.

The chain's CDR3 is CATSEADRGGEQFF. The CDR3 coding sequence is TGTGCCACCAGTGAAGCGGACAGGGGTGGCGAGCAGTTCTTC. This chain links TRBV24-1 with TRBJ2-1; the match to TRBD1 covers 9 bases. The germline gives CDR1 KGHDR, CDR2 SFDVKD. Trimming took 4 bases from V and 10 from J; bases not matched to a gene: 7. The CDR3 extends over 14 amino acids.

This clonotype has just a few counts. The chain combines TRBV6-2 or TRBV6-3 with TRBJ1-6, with 11 bases lining up with TRBD1. This CDR3 has 14 residues. Germline V gene sequence: CDR1 MNHEY, CDR2 SVGEGT. With 6 bases clipped from V and 9 bases from J, the junction kept 4 bases outside the gene matches. This CDR3 reads CASSKGQGASPLHF. The CDR3 DNA reads as TGTGCCAGCAGCAAAGGACAGGGGGCTTCACCCCTCCACTTT.